This TCR beta chain was sequenced in a study of a mutant IDH1 vaccine in newly diagnosed glioma. About the research overall: Patients under treatment included about 60% males and about 38% females and had a mean age of about 37 years.

Time point indicated: week 23, last vaccination. Topical imiquimod was applied with each vaccine dose, which held 300 ug of mutant IDH1 20-mer peptide. The donors' diagnosis was new WHO grade 3 or 4 astrocytoma that was IDH1-mutant and ATRX-lost. Trimming removed 9 bases from V and 5 bases from J; junction bases left unmatched: 15. The CDR3 sequence is 15 residues long. Germline V gene data show CDR1 as WNHNN and CDR2 as SYGVQD (reference sequence). Worth noting for this clone: Antigen: not known.

Study outcomes and limitations: Researchers report vaccine-induced immune responses in approximately 95% of patients. Changes in the top peripheral T cell clonotypes seemingly had no bearing on pseudoprogression.

Sequencing was performed with immunoSEQ multiplex PCR; in TCRdb, only in-frame clones are kept and a portion is missing. The table shows some 20,000 clones, with roughly 86% occurring only once. The chain uses TRBV10-1 and TRBJ2-5, with 7 bases lining up with TRBD1. This receptor was obtained from a man aged 30 to 39 with glioma. The source was PBMCs, collected from a glioma patient whose treatment included an IDH1 peptide vaccine. CDR3 region: CASSMGQSRGETQYF. The CDR3 bases are TGCGCCAGTTCGATGGGACAGTCAAGGGGGGAGACCCAGTACTTC.